This entry concerns a single T cell receptor (beta chain). The antigen is not known. This entry is derived from a study of cytomegalovirus exposure and HLA in healthy donors. On the study more broadly: A prior study identified just under 120 million unique TCR beta sequences from about 179 million T cells.

Overall study findings and caveats: Reported performance of the classifier showed diagnosis of cytomegalovirus status with high specificity and sensitivity. Later work found that TCR association rates differed between HLA loci; DRB1 had the most and HLA-C the fewest. In presence/absence analyses, roughly uniform sequencing depth across donors was assumed.

Primers included in the PCR were 60 Vbeta and 13 Jbeta primers. Profiling relied on immunoSEQ multiplex PCR, and the TCRdb table lists in-frame clones only, not all of them. The repertoire has 100,000 to 150,000 clones, over 60% of them found once; the top ten carry 4.2%. The source of this sequence is a male donor in good health and CMV-seropositive. The sequenced material came from PBMCs.

In nucleotides, the CDR3 is TGTGCCTGGAGAGGGACAGCGAACACCGGGGAGCTGTTTTTT. Its protein product is CAWRGTANTGELFF. V usage is TRBV30 and J usage is TRBJ2-2; 7 nucleotides match TRBD1. The CDR3 sequence is 14 residues long. The junction had 1 base not matched to a gene; V was cut back by 3 bases and J by 0 bases. Germline V gene data show CDR1 as GTSNPN and CDR2 as SVGIG (reference sequence).